This T cell receptor beta chain comes out of a study of blood T cell repertoires in COVID-19. Study in general: The study drew acute and convalescent COVID-19 samples from the United States, Italy and Spain.

Under the authors' procedure: Estimates of nucleated cell counts were drawn from the amplification of reference gene primers. Sequenced by immunoSEQ multiplex PCR; TCRdb stores in-frame clones only, minus some. V, J and clone size were drawn from that table, and D and trimming were deduced from the DNA. The data show about 360,000 clones, approximately 91% seen once. The study drew participants aged 18 to 89 years from some 23 US areas. This CDR3 spans 16 amino acids. J lost 3 bases, V lost 0 bases, and 5 bases had no gene match. The germline CDR1 and CDR2 sequences are SGHTS and YDEGEE. The sequence was collected from a woman aged 40 to 50 with acute COVID-19. Sample: PBMCs or T cells enriched from blood (not recorded which). The chain employs TRBV5-8 and TRBJ2-1, with 8 bases that match TRBD2. CDR3 bases: TGTGCCAGCAGCTTGGTCGGGGGGGCCCGCTACAATGAGCAGTTCTTC. This gives the protein CASSLVGGARYNEQFF.